A selection of T cell receptor beta chains follows, all from one sample in a study of blood T cell repertoires in COVID-19. Clones were read by immunoSEQ multiplex PCR, and TCRdb kept only the in-frame ones, dropping some. Here the sample spans roughly 250,000 clones, roughly 86% being singletons. Sequencing input: peripheral blood. The receptors come from a man between 50 and 59 years old with acute or convalescent COVID-19. Each CDR3 is given with its conserved first and last residue.

j_call: TRBJ2-3
v_call: TRBV3-1/TRBV3-2
cdr3_aa: CASSQDTSADTQYF

j_call: TRBJ1-5
v_call: TRBV9
cdr3_aa: CASSETDSNQPQHF

j_call: TRBJ1-1
v_call: TRBV14
cdr3_aa: CASSLTHTRRDKTEAFF

j_call: TRBJ2-7
v_call: TRBV30
cdr3_aa: CAWSVGFGSAGSHEQYF

j_call: TRBJ1-1
v_call: TRBV6-1
cdr3_aa: CASSDTGERAFF

j_call: TRBJ1-4
v_call: TRBV6-1
cdr3_aa: CASSEVQVLTNEKLFF

j_call: TRBJ1-1
v_call: TRBV9
cdr3_aa: CASSGQGASTEAFF

j_call: TRBJ1-2
v_call: TRBV10-3
cdr3_aa: CANRQGDYGYTF

j_call: TRBJ2-1
v_call: TRBV7-9
cdr3_aa: CASSRRLSGEQFF

j_call: TRBJ1-5
v_call: TRBV9
cdr3_aa: CASSPTEFNQPQHF

j_call: TRBJ2-1
v_call: TRBV4-1
cdr3_aa: CASSQRTLAESYNEQFF

j_call: TRBJ1-5
v_call: TRBV11-2
cdr3_aa: CASSLSGVGQPQHF

j_call: TRBJ1-1
v_call: TRBV25-1
cdr3_aa: CASRNGQALVTEAFF

j_call: TRBJ2-1
v_call: TRBV18
cdr3_aa: CASSPQQQANEQFF

j_call: TRBJ2-7
v_call: TRBV4-2
cdr3_aa: CASSQKGASKSYEQYF

j_call: TRBJ1-1
v_call: TRBV3-1/TRBV3-2
cdr3_aa: CASSQRGHPNTEAFF

j_call: TRBJ2-1
v_call: TRBV5-6
cdr3_aa: CASSLRQGGRNEQFF

j_call: TRBJ2-5
v_call: TRBV30
cdr3_aa: CAWTGPGTETQYF

j_call: TRBJ2-3
v_call: TRBV3-1/TRBV3-2
cdr3_aa: CASSPGTSSTDTQYF

j_call: TRBJ2-2
v_call: TRBV5-1
cdr3_aa: CASLEGQGAGELFF

j_call: TRBJ2-7
v_call: TRBV10-2
cdr3_aa: CASGTGGVGNYEQYF

j_call: TRBJ2-7
v_call: TRBV5-1
cdr3_aa: CASSGLAGDPYEQYF

j_call: TRBJ1-6
v_call: TRBV6-5
cdr3_aa: CASSSPDSARFPLHF

j_call: TRBJ2-2
v_call: TRBV9
cdr3_aa: CASSVAAGDTGELFF

j_call: TRBJ2-4
v_call: TRBV6-5
cdr3_aa: CASSPSRAKNIQYF

j_call: TRBJ2-1
v_call: TRBV19
cdr3_aa: CASSIVAGGPYEQFF

j_call: TRBJ1-5
v_call: TRBV5-4
cdr3_aa: CASSRQGDNQPQHF

j_call: TRBJ2-5
v_call: TRBV6-4
cdr3_aa: CASSRARGNKETQYF

j_call: TRBJ2-2
v_call: TRBV11-2
cdr3_aa: CASSLPLGGRELFF

j_call: TRBJ2-7
v_call: TRBV28
cdr3_aa: CASGDELAYEQYF

j_call: TRBJ2-5
v_call: TRBV5-1
cdr3_aa: CASSLVQAGGVFQETQYF

j_call: TRBJ1-2
v_call: TRBV12-3/TRBV12-4
cdr3_aa: CASSDQQAYGYTF

j_call: TRBJ1-1
v_call: TRBV2
cdr3_aa: CASRRTEGTSEAFF

j_call: TRBJ1-4
v_call: TRBV5-4
cdr3_aa: CASSSGGMSEKLFF

j_call: TRBJ2-5
v_call: TRBV5-1
cdr3_aa: CASSRDNPNQETQYF

j_call: TRBJ2-5
v_call: TRBV3-1/TRBV3-2
cdr3_aa: CASSLSGQETQYF

j_call: TRBJ1-2
v_call: TRBV24-1
cdr3_aa: CATSDRAANYGYTF

j_call: TRBJ2-3
v_call: TRBV6-6
cdr3_aa: CASSRNTDTQYF

j_call: TRBJ1-3
v_call: TRBV28
cdr3_aa: CASRDSSGNTIYF

j_call: TRBJ1-4
v_call: TRBV5-1
cdr3_aa: CASSSPDRTGVEKLFF

j_call: TRBJ1-2
v_call: TRBV24-1
cdr3_aa: CATSPTGTYGYTF

j_call: TRBJ2-7
v_call: TRBV27
cdr3_aa: CASSSLPRQIYEQYF

j_call: TRBJ2-7
v_call: TRBV7-9
cdr3_aa: CASSLASGVMDEQYF

j_call: TRBJ2-7
v_call: TRBV5-1
cdr3_aa: CASMTGSTYEQYF

j_call: TRBJ2-5
v_call: TRBV28
cdr3_aa: CASSSGLAGGETQYF

j_call: TRBJ2-5
v_call: TRBV6-6
cdr3_aa: CASSYPKVAGEETQYF

j_call: TRBJ1-1
v_call: TRBV11-1
cdr3_aa: CASSSPTGPEAFF

j_call: TRBJ2-7
v_call: TRBV27
cdr3_aa: CASSFDRAGASYEQYF

j_call: TRBJ2-1
v_call: TRBV7-9
cdr3_aa: CASRDRQVNDNEQFF

j_call: TRBJ2-1
v_call: TRBV6-5
cdr3_aa: CASSYSTGIYNEQFF

j_call: TRBJ1-5
v_call: TRBV5-6
cdr3_aa: CASSRRDRGQYQPQHF